Included here is one TCR beta chain sequence, with context. Its antigen target is currently unknown. No much larger clonotype is one base removed from it; base qualities were not supplied. The sample belongs to a study of T-cell reconstitution after alpha-beta-depleted transplantation in children (dated by TCRdb to between 2015 and 2016). Notes on the research overall: The study quantitatively tracked T-cell immune reconstitution after TCRalphabeta/CD19-depleted allogeneic hematopoietic cell transplantation in children using TCR repertoire profiling.

The CDR3 runs 16 residues from the cysteine to the phenylalanine. Only the CDR3 DNA stays, 48 bases, in frame from base 1. The V and J ends are trimmed by 0 bases and 5 bases, leaving 15 bases between them. Based on the germline V gene (reference sequence), the CDR1 and CDR2 sequences are SGHNT and YYREEE. The method was PCR. The listed sequencing device is Illumina HiSeq 2500. Molecular barcoding was employed in the preparation of TCR libraries, with unique molecular identifiers being used to normalize TCRbeta repertoire quantification. TCRdb applied fastp at Q25 and MiXCR to the public reads, then kept only in-frame beta chains. Rows are combined by CDR3 protein, so each entry shows the most common genes and DNA. A total of roughly 300,000 distinct CDR3 sequences appear in this sample, about a tenth of them only once. The ten largest clones represent around 2.5% of the sample.

The material was PBMCs from the stem cell graft donor, obtained from the stem cell graft. The V gene is TRBV5-4 and the J gene is TRBJ1-3; the D gene is perhaps TRBD1, on 5 matching bases. This clonotype originated in a human donor who donated a stem cell graft to a child with acute lymphoblastic leukemia. The DNA sequence follows: TGTGCCAGCAGCTTGGGGGCAGGGCTATTGCGAAACACCATATATTTT. Its protein reads: CASSLGAGLLRNTIYF.